The TCR beta chain under discussion was sequenced for a study of blood T cell repertoires in COVID-19. CDR1 is MDHEN, CDR2 SYDVKM, per germline. The germline V and J ends were trimmed by 2 bases and 1 base, with 5 bases remaining between them. The CDR3 is 13 amino acids. The table came from immunoSEQ multiplex PCR; TCRdb's copy has only in-frame clones and leaves some out. Among more than 130,000 clones listed, under 90% were seen once. The clonotype was recovered from an elderly woman in a cohort sampled during active or convalescent COVID-19. Sequencing was performed on peripheral blood. The chain is built from TRBV28 and TRBJ1-1; no definite D call. The CDR3 region is CASSLTRNTEAFF. The CDR3 region has the DNA TGTGCCAGCAGTTTAACACGGAACACTGAAGCTTTCTTT.